Listed below are T cell receptor beta chains from one sample, sequenced in a study of Japanese encephalitis immunity and Zika vaccine responses. Each CDR3 protein is one row after TCRdb ran MiXCR on the 5' RACE reads. The sample yields 200 to 250 distinct CDR3 sequences, around 4% seen once. This specimen consisted of antigen-activated CD4+ T cells from blood, cultured, obtained during a Zika inactivated vaccine study. These receptors all stem from an adult woman who received an inactivated Zika virus vaccine. The CDR3 runs from the conserved cysteine through the conserved F or W. The D gene is left open where the match is weak. Size values are once, few and many counts, or a class for expanded clones, and some rows have none.

abundance	v_gene	d_gene	j_gene	CDR3aa	CDR3nt
large	TRBV6-1	NA	TRBJ2-2	CASSEYGGLGTGELFF	TGTGCCAGCAGTGAATATGGGGGGTTGGGCACCGGGGAGCTGTTTTTT
hyperexpanded	TRBV4-1	NA	TRBJ2-1	CASSQDITNQFF	TGCGCCAGCAGCCAAGATATTACTAACCAGTTCTTC
medium-sized	TRBV29-1	NA	TRBJ1-2	CSGLWGAGYGYTF	TGCAGCGGCCTCTGGGGGGCCGGCTATGGCTACACCTTC
large	TRBV4-3	TRBD2	TRBJ2-1	CASSERGGFNEQFF	TGCGCCAGCAGCGAGCGGGGGGGCTTCAATGAGCAGTTCTTC
NA	TRBV5-6	NA	TRBJ2-5	CASSLDYQETQYF	TGTGCCAGCAGCCTCGACTACCAAGAGACCCAGTACTTC
NA	TRBV5-1	TRBD2	TRBJ2-3	CASSLAGGAADTQYF	TGCGCCAGCAGCTTGGCCGGGGGGGCCGCAGATACGCAGTATTTT
medium-sized	TRBV18	NA	TRBJ2-1	CASSPNQREQFF	TGTGCCAGCTCACCTAACCAACGGGAGCAGTTCTTC
large	TRBV4-3	TRBD1	TRBJ2-1	CASSQQGAVSEQFF	TGCGCCAGCAGCCAACAGGGGGCTGTTAGTGAGCAGTTCTTC
medium-sized	TRBV6-5	NA	TRBJ1-2	CASSSGGSLYGYTF	TGTGCCAGCAGTTCGGGGGGGTCCCTATATGGCTACACCTTC
large	TRBV28	TRBD1	TRBJ1-3	CASSATGGSGNTIYF	TGTGCCAGCAGTGCCACAGGGGGCTCTGGAAACACCATATATTTT
large	TRBV14	NA	TRBJ1-1	CASSQQVMNTEAFF	TGTGCCAGCAGCCAGCAGGTCATGAACACTGAAGCTTTCTTT
hyperexpanded	TRBV4-3	NA	TRBJ1-1	CASSQVAGEAFF	TGCGCCAGCAGCCAAGTAGCAGGTGAAGCTTTCTTT
large	TRBV4-3	TRBD1	TRBJ1-3	CASSQHGQGSGNTIYF	TGCGCCAGCAGCCAACACGGACAGGGGTCTGGAAACACCATATATTTT
NA	TRBV4-3	NA	TRBJ1-2	CASSQLNREDYGYTF	TGCGCCAGCAGCCAACTTAACAGGGAAGACTATGGCTACACCTTT